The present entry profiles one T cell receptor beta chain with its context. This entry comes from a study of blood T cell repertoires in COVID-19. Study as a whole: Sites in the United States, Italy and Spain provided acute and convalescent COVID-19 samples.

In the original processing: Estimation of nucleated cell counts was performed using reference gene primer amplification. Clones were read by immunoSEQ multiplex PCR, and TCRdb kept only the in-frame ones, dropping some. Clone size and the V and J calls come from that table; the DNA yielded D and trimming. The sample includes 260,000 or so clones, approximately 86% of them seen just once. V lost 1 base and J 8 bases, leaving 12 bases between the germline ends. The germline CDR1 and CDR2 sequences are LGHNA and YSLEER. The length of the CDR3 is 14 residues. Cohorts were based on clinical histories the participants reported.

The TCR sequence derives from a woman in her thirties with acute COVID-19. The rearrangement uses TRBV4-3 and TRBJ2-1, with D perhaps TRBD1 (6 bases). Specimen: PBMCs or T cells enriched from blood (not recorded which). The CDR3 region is CASSQGSRGYEQFF. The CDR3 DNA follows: TGCGCCAGCAGCCAAGGAAGCAGGGGTTATGAGCAGTTCTTC.